The clone carrying this T cell receptor (beta chain) has at least ten counts. Alongside a J-beta primer mix, a sample-barcoded 5' primer served in a second PCR lasting roughly 7 to 12 cycles. MiXCR was run by TCRdb on the 5' RACE reads, yielding one entry per CDR3 protein. The sample includes about 650,000 distinct CDR3 sequences, about 50% seen only once; the top ten take 13%. These data belong to a study of blood T cells in healthy people across ages. Each sample had at least 6 million PBMCs isolated. The CDR3 is made up of 17 amino acids. Germline V lookup: CDR1 LGHDT, CDR2 YNNKEL (reference sequence). The J segment lost 4 bases and the V segment lost 2 bases, leaving 12 bases of the junction unmatched.

The V call is TRBV3-1, the J call TRBJ2-3; 7 nucleotides line up with TRBD2. The sample taken for sequencing was blood. The sequence was collected from a woman aged 80 or over in good health. The DNA of the CDR3 is TGTGCCAGCAGCCAAACCCCGGCGGGAGTGAGGGCAGATACGCAGTATTTT. Protein sequence: CASSQTPAGVRADTQYF.